This T cell receptor beta chain was captured by sequencing in a study of Graves' ophthalmopathy and Graves' hyperthyroidism listed by TCRdb under 2018. Context from the whole study: Peripheral blood was collected at initial diagnosis, before any treatment. The study used signatures of the TCR beta repertoire to tell Graves' ophthalmopathy apart from Graves' hyperthyroidism and to predict which patients would progress to ophthalmopathy. In total, some 140 blood samples were TCR-sequenced: 43 ophthalmopathy, under 85 hyperthyroidism and some 17 hyperthyroidism-to-ophthalmopathy patients. To explore V-J signatures distinguishing ophthalmopathy from hyperthyroidism, a discovery set of 100 patients (fewer than 45 ophthalmopathy, over 55 stable hyperthyroidism) was enrolled. The independent validation cohort included about 19 hyperthyroidism patients plus 17 patients who later progressed from hyperthyroidism to ophthalmopathy. T-cell repertoires of thyroid tissue and blood were compared in 5 or 6 hyperthyroidism patients. Following sampling, methimazole starting at 30 mg daily was administered to hyperthyroidism patients, and high-dose intravenous methylprednisolone was administered to ophthalmopathy patients. General study outcomes and caveats: Most expanded thyroid clonotypes with frequency above 0.001 were also detected in blood, suggesting blood repertoires may reflect the thyroid immune response. In cross-validation, the 13-signature model distinguished ophthalmopathy from stable hyperthyroidism with about 90% sensitivity and about 81% specificity, while in the test set the corresponding values were 80% and 75%. In validation, the model predicted ophthalmopathy progression with about 71% sensitivity and roughly 78% specificity; some 13 predicted patients were CT-confirmed with GO in a median of around 6 months. No statistical method was used to set the sample size in advance, and the investigators knew which group each participant was assigned to.

TCR beta CDR3 regions were amplified from RNA transcripts for repertoire sequencing. The first round of RT-PCR was done with HTBI primers and the Qiagen OneStep RT-PCR kit, and was followed by a second round of multiplex PCR, then size selection and purification. Sequencing of the libraries was carried out on an Illumina HiSeq2000 in paired-end mode with 100 bp reads. For the original study's pipeline: SOAPnuke was used to process the reads, throwing out any read that had adapters, had uncalled bases, had a mean Phred below 15, or lacked an exact constant-primer or identifier match. COPE v1.2.5 was used to merge high-quality paired reads. Each unique nucleotide sequence was treated as a clonotype, and MiTCR v1.1 was used to align the clonotypes to the IMGT TRB V, D and J references. The analysis was limited to V-J combinations with a frequency above 0.0001, which together covered more than 99% of repertoires. A TCR clonal expansion and chaos score per V-J combination was defined as the ratio of F50 clonal expansion to chaos observed in the TCRdist matrix. Features were reduced by Welch's t-statistics and random forest to roughly 14 V-J combinations, which fed a naive Bayes classifier. The similarity between thyroid and blood repertoires was quantified using the Morisita-Horn index. Through fastp at Q25 and MiXCR, TCRdb rebuilt clones from the public reads, retaining in-frame beta chains. A single entry per CDR3 protein holds the most common genes and DNA from its merged rows. These V and J calls derive from TCRdb rather than the authors' analysis. The sample table contains 40,000 to 45,000 distinct CDR3 sequences; only one count was recorded for over 40% of them. The ten largest clones represent roughly 18% of the sample.

Ophthalmopathy patients had moderately to severely active disease, Clinical Activity Score of at least 3, NOSPECS grade of at least 4, and disease duration under 3 months. Patients with other autoimmune diseases, uncontrolled infections, pregnancy or lactation were excluded. Diagnosis relied on clinical symptoms, serum thyroxine, TRAb, thyroid ultrasound and orbital computed tomography. PBMCs were isolated from approximately 10 ml of fresh peripheral blood by Ficoll-Paque density gradient centrifugation. Trizol reagent was used to extract the total RNA, and its quality was then checked on an Agilent 2100 Bioanalyzer. From its cysteine to its phenylalanine, the CDR3 spans 13 amino acids. Here the CDR3 DNA is all that survives: 39 bases in frame from base 1. V lost 8 bases and J lost 3 bases, and the count of bases not matched to a germline gene is 9. The germline V gene sets CDR1 to SQVTM and CDR2 to ANQGSEA.

Points on this clonotype: What this receptor recognizes is not known. No per-base quality is available; no much larger clone lies one base away.

The V and J genes are TRBV29-1 and TRBJ2-7; 8 bases in the middle match TRBD1. The sequenced material came from peripheral blood. This sequence was found in an adult man with Graves' ophthalmopathy. The nucleotide sequence is given as TGCAGCTTCGGACAGGGAATAAACTACGAGCAGTACTTC. Its coded protein is CSFGQGINYEQYF.